The T cell receptor beta chain described here comes from a study of CD8+ T cells in alopecia areata. Study context: The percentage of affected scalp area served as the score of severity for treated patients.

Findings of the study overall: With tofacitinib ongoing, many expanded lesional clones persisted in both scalp and blood. Scalp sequencing captures resident alphabeta T cells of normal skin too.

The sample's treatment: oral pan-JAK inhibitor, 5-10 mg twice daily. Peripheral blood, together with lesional scalp punch biopsies, was collected from alopecia areata patients. This clone was seen more than once but under ten times. What it binds is unknown. RNA was isolated and reverse transcribed to cDNA, the sequencing template. Data came from immunoSEQ multiplex PCR; TCRdb stores just in-frame clones and leaves some out. The data hold approximately 200,000 clones, with less than 45% observed a single time. The CDR3 is 14 residues long. Germline values: CDR1 LNHNV, CDR2 YYDKDF (reference sequence). V lost 6 bases, J lost 2 bases, and 13 bases lay in between.

This TCR came from a human donor with alopecia areata. This chain joins TRBV15 and TRBJ1-2; no clear D. The specimen was CD4+ T cells sorted from blood, collected around week 36, from a patient treated with tofacitinib. CDR3 DNA sequence: TGTGCCACCAGTCCCCTTCGGATAAACTATGGCTACACCTTC. Its translation is CATSPLRINYGYTF. Supplemented by reference TRBV15 and TRBJ1-2, the full variable domain reads DAMVIQNPRYQVTQFGKPVTLSCSQTLNHNVMYWYQQKSSQAPKLLFHYYDKDFNNEADTPDNFQSRRPNTSFCFLDIRSPGLGDTAMYLCATSPLRINYGYTFGSGTRLTVV.